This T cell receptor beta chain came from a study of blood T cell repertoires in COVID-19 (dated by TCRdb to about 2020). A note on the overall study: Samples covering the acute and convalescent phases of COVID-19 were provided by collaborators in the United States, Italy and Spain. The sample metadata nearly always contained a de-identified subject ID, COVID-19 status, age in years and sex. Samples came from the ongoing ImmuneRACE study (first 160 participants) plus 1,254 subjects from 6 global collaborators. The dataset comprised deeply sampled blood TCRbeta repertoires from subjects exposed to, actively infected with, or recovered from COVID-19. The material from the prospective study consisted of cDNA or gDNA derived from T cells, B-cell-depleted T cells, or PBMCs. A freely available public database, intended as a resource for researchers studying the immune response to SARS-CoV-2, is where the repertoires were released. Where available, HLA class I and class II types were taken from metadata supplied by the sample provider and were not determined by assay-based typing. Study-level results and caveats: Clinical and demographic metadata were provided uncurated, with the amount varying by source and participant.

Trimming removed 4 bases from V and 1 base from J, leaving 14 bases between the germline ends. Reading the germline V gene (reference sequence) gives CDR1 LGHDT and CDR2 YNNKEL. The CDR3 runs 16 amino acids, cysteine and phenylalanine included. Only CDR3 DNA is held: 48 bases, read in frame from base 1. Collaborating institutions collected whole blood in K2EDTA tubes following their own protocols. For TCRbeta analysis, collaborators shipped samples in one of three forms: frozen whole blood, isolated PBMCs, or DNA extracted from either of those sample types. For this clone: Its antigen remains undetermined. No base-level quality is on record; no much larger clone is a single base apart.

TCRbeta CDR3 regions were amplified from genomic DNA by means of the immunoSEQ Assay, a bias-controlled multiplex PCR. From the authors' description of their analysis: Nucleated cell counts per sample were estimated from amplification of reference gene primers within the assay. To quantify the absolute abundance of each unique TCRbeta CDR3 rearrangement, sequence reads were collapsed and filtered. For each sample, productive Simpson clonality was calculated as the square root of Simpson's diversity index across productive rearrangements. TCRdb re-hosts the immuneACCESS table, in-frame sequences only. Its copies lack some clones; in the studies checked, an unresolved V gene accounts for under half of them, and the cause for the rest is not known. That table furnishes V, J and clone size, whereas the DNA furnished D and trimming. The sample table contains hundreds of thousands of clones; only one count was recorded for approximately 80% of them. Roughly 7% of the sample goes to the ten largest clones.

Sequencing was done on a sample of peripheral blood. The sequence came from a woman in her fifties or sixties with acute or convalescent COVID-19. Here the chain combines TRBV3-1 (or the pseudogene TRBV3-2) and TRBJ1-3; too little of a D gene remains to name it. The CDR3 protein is CASSPGYRSSGNTIYF. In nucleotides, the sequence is TGTGCCAGCAGCCCCGGTTACAGATCTTCTGGAAACACCATATATTTT.